This TCR beta chain stems from a study of T cells after yellow fever vaccination. Study as a whole: For low cell numbers, libraries were made with SMART-Seq v4 Ultra Low Input.

5'RACE template switching generated TCR cDNA, adding a universal primer site and UMIs. TCRdb re-called the 5' RACE reads with MiXCR, one entry per CDR3 protein. The table records 150,000 to 200,000 distinct CDR3 sequences, approximately 6.8% of them present only once. Concerning this clonotype itself: As yet, its antigen is unknown. A much bigger clone sits one base away, suggesting this may be a read error.

The study's findings and limits: Among all clonotypes, a small share was observed in both CD4 and CD8 compartments.

Germline CDR1 ENHRY, CDR2 SYGVKD. The CDR3 totals 13 residues. The receptor's source is a man aged 18-30 years who received the YFV17D yellow fever vaccine. The sequences come from CD4+ T cells sorted from PBMCs, collected about 5 days after the first yellow fever vaccination. This chain links TRBV10-3 with TRBJ2-5, with D possibly being TRBD1 or TRBD2 (5 bases each). CDR3 protein: CAISGQRQENQYF. The CDR3 DNA reads TGTGCCATCAGTGGACAGCGGCAAGAGAACCAGTACTTC.